The clone carrying this TCR beta chain was picked up a small number of times. Its matching antigen is unknown. This sample is drawn from a study of T cell repertoires in cytomegalovirus infection. Study-level background: Indications came from public TCR beta signatures; they pointed to CMV infection and to a matching HLA type.

CDR1 SGHVS and CDR2 FNYEAQ come from the germline V gene. With 5 bases removed from V and 10 bases from J, the gap between germline ends came to 9 bases. The CDR3 has 12 residues. TCRdb re-analysed the reads in MiXCR, keeping a single row per CDR3 protein. The repertoire includes 450,000 to 650,000 distinct CDR3 sequences, 40% of them detected once, and 48% sits in the top ten. The receptor was isolated from a human donor in good health (CMV status not recorded). Some clones in this sample may be carry-over from other donors' samples. The chain joins TRBV7-6 to TRBJ1-6, with a possible D match to TRBD1 (5 bases). The sequences come from cultured PBMCs, collected from culture after CMV antigen stimulation. CDR3 DNA sequence: TGTGCCAGCAGCGAGACAGCATCACCCCTCCACTTT. This encodes CASSETASPLHF.